The T cell receptor beta chain described here comes from a study of T cell responses to AZD1222 COVID-19 vaccine. Study-level background: Analyses pooled second doses at about 4 or about 12 weeks.

Note on this clone: Antigen: not known.

Study-level points and caveats: Of the AZD1222 recipients, only 5 to 7 were seropositive at baseline. Sampling that yielded the repertoires occurred only after the peak T cell response.

The ends were cut back, 6 bases at V and 2 bases at J, with 6 bases in the middle. CDR3 size: 12 residues. Here immunoSEQ multiplex PCR was the method, and the copy in TCRdb shows in-frame clones only, minus some. The sample shows more than 150,000 clones, roughly 90% of them seen only once. The sequenced sample was peripheral blood, obtained on day 0 of AZD1222 vaccination. This receptor was taken from an adult in good health. This chain links TRBV12-3 or TRBV12-4 with TRBJ2-3; D ambiguous. The CDR3 DNA follows: TGTGCCAGCAGGGGAAACACAGATACGCAGTATTTT. Translated, it gives CASRGNTDTQYF.